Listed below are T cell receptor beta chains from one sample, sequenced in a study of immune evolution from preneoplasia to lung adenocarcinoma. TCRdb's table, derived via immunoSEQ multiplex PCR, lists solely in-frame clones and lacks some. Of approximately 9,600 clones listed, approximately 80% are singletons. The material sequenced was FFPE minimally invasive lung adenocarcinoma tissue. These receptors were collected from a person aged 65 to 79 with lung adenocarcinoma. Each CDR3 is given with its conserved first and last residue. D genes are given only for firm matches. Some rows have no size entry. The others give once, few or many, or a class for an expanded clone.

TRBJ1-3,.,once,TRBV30,CAWSAGVVSGNTIYF,TGTGCCTGGAGTGCGGGGGTAGTATCGGGAAACACCATATATTTT
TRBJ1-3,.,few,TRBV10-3,CAISESVGGSGNTIYF,TGTGCCATCAGTGAGTCGGTAGGAGGCTCTGGAAACACCATATATTTT
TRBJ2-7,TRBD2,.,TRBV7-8,CASSPSGTTTYEQYF,TGTGCCAGCAGCCCCTCCGGGACTACGACCTACGAGCAGTACTTC
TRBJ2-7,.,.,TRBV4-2,CASSPGPGEQYF,TGTGCCAGCAGCCCCGGGCCTGGGGAGCAGTACTTC
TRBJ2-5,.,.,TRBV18,CASSPPSQETQYF,TGTGCCAGCTCACCACCGAGCCAAGAGACCCAGTACTTC
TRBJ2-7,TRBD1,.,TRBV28,CASSFRQGMTYEQYF,TGTGCCAGCAGTTTCAGACAGGGTATGACCTACGAGCAGTACTTC
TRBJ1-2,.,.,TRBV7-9,CASSLNSPTNYGYTF,TGTGCCAGCAGCTTAAACTCGCCAACTAACTATGGCTACACCTTC
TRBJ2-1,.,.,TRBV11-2,CASSSLTAYEQFF,TGTGCCAGCAGCTCCCTAACGGCATATGAGCAGTTCTTC
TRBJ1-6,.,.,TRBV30,CAWTNGGAGNSPLHF,TGTGCCTGGACTAACGGGGGCGCGGGGAATTCACCCCTCCACTTT
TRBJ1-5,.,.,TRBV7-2,CASRLNIDHNQPQHF,TGTGCCAGCAGATTAAACATTGATCACAATCAGCCCCAGCATTTT
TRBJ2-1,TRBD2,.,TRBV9,CASSVGLAGDEQFF,TGTGCCAGCAGCGTAGGGCTAGCGGGGGATGAGCAGTTCTTC
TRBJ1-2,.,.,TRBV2,CASSVFFRGYTF,TGTGCCAGCAGTGTCTTTTTTCGGGGCTACACCTTC
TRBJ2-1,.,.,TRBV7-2,CASSLDSSSYNEQFF,TGTGCCAGCAGCTTAGACAGCAGCTCCTACAATGAGCAGTTCTTC
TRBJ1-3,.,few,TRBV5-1,CASRQDSGNTIYF,TGCGCCAGCAGACAGGACTCTGGAAACACCATATATTTT
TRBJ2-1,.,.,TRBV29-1,CSVEAGAASSYNEQFF,TGCAGCGTTGAAGCGGGGGCAGCGAGCTCCTACAATGAGCAGTTCTTC
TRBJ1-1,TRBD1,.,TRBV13,CASSLDRVWNTEAFF,TGTGCCAGCAGCCTGGACAGGGTGTGGAACACTGAAGCTTTCTTT
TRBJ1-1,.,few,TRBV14,CASSHLSMNTEAFF,TGTGCCAGCAGCCATTTGAGCATGAACACTGAAGCTTTCTTT
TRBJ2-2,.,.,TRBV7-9,CASSSQDTGELFF,TGTGCCAGCAGCTCACAGGATACCGGGGAGCTGTTTTTT
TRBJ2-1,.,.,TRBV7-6,CASSSQGTYNEQFF,TGTGCCAGCAGCTCCCAGGGGACCTACAATGAGCAGTTCTTC
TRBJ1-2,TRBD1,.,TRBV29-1,CSVGHPGGHYGYTF,TGCAGCGTTGGTCATCCAGGGGGGCACTATGGCTACACCTTC
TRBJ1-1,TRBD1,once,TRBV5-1,CASSGQGAGTEAFF,TGCGCCAGCAGTGGACAGGGGGCAGGGACTGAAGCTTTCTTT
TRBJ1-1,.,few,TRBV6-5,CASSLRADTEAFF,TGTGCCAGCAGTCTCCGGGCCGACACTGAAGCTTTCTTT
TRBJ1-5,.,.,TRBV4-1,CASSRLGLGNQPQHF,TGCGCCAGCAGCCGATTGGGACTGGGCAATCAGCCCCAGCATTTT
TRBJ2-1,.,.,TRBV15,CATSREMAGVEQFF,TGTGCCACCAGCAGAGAAATGGCAGGGGTGGAGCAGTTCTTC
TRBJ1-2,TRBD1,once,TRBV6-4,CASSKGRSGQGLLWGYTF,TGTGCCAGCAGTAAAGGGAGATCCGGACAGGGCCTGTTGTGGGGCTACACCTTC
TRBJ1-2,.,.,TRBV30,CAWSGAYGYTF,TGTGCCTGGAGTGGGGCCTATGGCTACACCTTC
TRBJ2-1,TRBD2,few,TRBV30,CAWSRLAGAGDEQFF,TGTGCCTGGAGTCGGCTAGCGGGAGCTGGAGATGAGCAGTTCTTC
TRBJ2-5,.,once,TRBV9,CASSVFGAEETQYF,TGTGCCAGCAGCGTTTTCGGGGCAGAAGAGACCCAGTACTTC
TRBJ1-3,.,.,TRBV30,CAWSVGRSGNTIYF,TGTGCCTGGAGTGTAGGTCGCTCTGGAAACACCATATATTTT
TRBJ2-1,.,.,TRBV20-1,CSAPRGGLDLF,TGCAGTGCCCCCAGGGGGGGACTAGACCTCTTC
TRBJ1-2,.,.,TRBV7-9,CASSPTGGGGYTF,TGTGCCAGCAGCCCTACGGGGGGGGGCGGCTACACCTTC
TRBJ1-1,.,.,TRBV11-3,CASSLDTRTEAFF,TGTGCCAGCAGCTTAGATACGCGGACTGAAGCTTTCTTT
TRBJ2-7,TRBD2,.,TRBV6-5,CASVDSGTTYEQYF,TGTGCCAGTGTCGACTCCGGGACTACCTACGAGCAGTACTTC
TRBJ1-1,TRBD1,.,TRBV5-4,CASSLGSGGLFSEAFF,TGTGCCAGCAGCTTGGGTTCAGGGGGCTTATTTTCTGAAGCTTTCTTT
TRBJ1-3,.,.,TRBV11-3,CASSQGNSGNTIYF,TGTGCCAGCAGCCAGGGAAACTCTGGAAACACCATATATTTT
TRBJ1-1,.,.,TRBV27,CASSFVRGTGVNTEAFF,TGTGCCAGCAGTTTCGTACGGGGAACCGGAGTGAACACTGAAGCTTTCTTT
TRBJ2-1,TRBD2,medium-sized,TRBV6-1,CASSVAGGRNEQFF,TGTGCCAGCAGCGTAGCGGGGGGGCGGAATGAGCAGTTCTTC
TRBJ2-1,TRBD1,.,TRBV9,CASSPGGNEQFF,TGTGCCAGCAGCCCAGGGGGAAATGAGCAGTTCTTC